Shown below are 15 T cell receptor beta chains from a single sample sequenced in a study of type 1 regulatory T cells. For these receptors, no antigen is known. Each CDR3 protein is one row after TCRdb ran MiXCR on the reads. In the table there are 63,000 or so distinct CDR3 sequences, around 49% of which are singletons. Material: cultured non-Tr1 T cells, either the whole culture or a sorted T cell fraction (not recorded which). Receptors originate from a human donor in good health.

This clonotype occurred a few times. The V gene is TRBV7-8, the J gene TRBJ2-3; TRBD2 aligns across 8 bases. The trim removed 2 bases at V and 4 bases at J, leaving 11 bases unmatched. The CDR3 runs to 17 residues. The germline CDR1 and CDR2 sequences are SGHVS and FQNEAQ. The CDR3 reads CASSLFMTGGPADTQYF. In DNA, the CDR3 is TGTGCCAGCAGCTTATTCATGACGGGGGGGCCGGCAGATACGCAGTATTTT.

The chain has TRBV5-6 and TRBJ2-1; TRBD2 aligns across 9 bases. The junction had 9 bases not matched to a gene; V was cut back by 4 bases and J by 4 bases. This CDR3 spans 16 amino acids. Germline V gives CDR1 SGHDT, CDR2 YYEEEE. The CDR3 bases are TGTGCCAGCAGCGTCTATAGCGGGGGAGCTTACAATGAGCAGTTCTTC. It codes for CASSVYSGGAYNEQFF.

This clonotype was seen only a few times. CDR3 sequence: CASSPRRAGNGYTF. The CDR3 DNA reads TGTGCCAGCAGCCCTAGGAGGGCGGGGAATGGCTACACCTTC. V usage is TRBV12-3 or TRBV12-4 and J usage is TRBJ1-2; D not resolved. V lost 6 bases to trimming and J lost 6 bases, with 17 bases between them. The CDR3 consists of 14 residues.

With respect to this clonotype: A read error may account for a junction end that differs from germline. This rearrangement joins TRBV20-1 to TRBJ2-3; D call uncertain. The CDR3 consists of 10 residues. Germline CDR1 reads DFQATT; CDR2 reads SNEGSKA (reference sequence). CDR3 amino acids: CSPSTDTQYF. The CDR3, as DNA: TGCAGTCCTAGCACAGATACGCAGTATTTT.

The rearrangement joins TRBV24-1 to TRBJ1-2, with D perhaps TRBD1 (5 bases). V was clipped by 4 bases and J by 1 base, with 12 bases between them. The length of the CDR3 is 15 residues. Germline V gives CDR1 KGHDR, CDR2 SFDVKD. The CDR3 region has the DNA TGTGCCACCAGTGACCCGGGACGCGATAACTATGGCTACACCTTC. This codes for CATSDPGRDNYGYTF.

This clonotype has more than one count but fewer than ten. The chain recombines TRBV6-5 with TRBJ1-2; D ambiguous. The CDR3 runs 13 residues. Germline V gene sequence: CDR1 MNHEY, CDR2 SVGAGI. V gave up 6 bases and J gave up 8 bases, with 16 bases separating them. The CDR3 bases are TGTGCCAGCAGCCCGGACCTTGCTGAAGGCTACACCTTC. Its translation: CASSPDLAEGYTF.

The sample holds a few counts of this clonotype. V usage is TRBV20-1 and J usage is TRBJ1-4; possibly TRBD1 for D (5 bases). This CDR3 is built from 13 residues. CDR1 and CDR2 from the germline V gene are DFQATT and SNEGSKA (reference sequence). V was trimmed by 2 bases and J by 10 bases, leaving 14 bases between them. The CDR3 spells CSARSRGAGKLFF. Here the CDR3 DNA reads TGCAGTGCTAGAAGCCGCGGGGCTGGAAAACTGTTTTTT.

The chain has TRBV11-2 and TRBJ2-1; TRBD2 aligns across 8 bases. The ends lost 1 base at V and 4 bases at J; junction bases unmatched: 3. The V gene's germline CDR1 is SGHAT and CDR2 FQNNGV. The CDR3 consists of 15 residues. In DNA, the CDR3 is TGTGCCAGCAGCTTAGTTCCGGGGGGGTACAATGAGCAGTTCTTC. Translating it yields CASSLVPGGYNEQFF.

This rearrangement joins TRBV6-5 to TRBJ2-7, with 10 bases identical to TRBD1. The CDR3 is 18 amino acids. The V and J ends lost 2 bases and 3 bases, in that order; junction bases with no gene match: 13. Germline V gene lookup returns CDR1 MNHEY and CDR2 SVGAGI. The CDR3 DNA sequence: TGTGCCAGCAGTTACCGCGACCCTAGACAGGGGGCAAGCTACGAGCAGTACTTC. It encodes CASSYRDPRQGASYEQYF.

Note on this clonotype: Germline is not matched at one junction end, which may reflect a read error. The V and J genes are TRBV5-1 and TRBJ2-3, with 10 bases matching TRBD2. CDR3 length: 17 residues. Germline V lookup: CDR1 SGHRS, CDR2 YFSETQ. CDR3 sequence: CANSLFTSGVVSDTQYF. CDR3 DNA: TGCGCCAACAGCCTCTTCACTAGCGGGGTAGTGTCAGATACGCAGTATTTT.

This clonotype ranks as medium-sized. The chain uses TRBV4-1 and TRBJ1-6; D is perhaps TRBD1 (5 bases). V was pared by 3 bases and J by 10 bases, with 19 bases between. This CDR3 has 16 residues. The germline V gene encodes CDR1 MGHRA and CDR2 YSYEKL. CDR3 sequence reads: CASSQGSGTDRSPLHF. The CDR3 DNA follows: TGCGCCAGCAGCCAGGGATCCGGGACTGATCGATCACCCCTCCACTTT.

This clonotype appeared a single time. CDR3: CASSRETSGGPGAQYF. CDR3 coding DNA: TGTGCCAGCAGCCGCGAGACTAGCGGGGGCCCGGGGGCCCAGTACTTC. The rearrangement links TRBV5-5 to TRBJ2-5; TRBD2 matches 12 bases. Germline V gene sequence: CDR1 SGHKS, CDR2 YYEKEE (reference sequence). V lost 4 bases, J lost 9 bases, and 13 bases stayed unmatched. The CDR3 sequence is 16 residues long.

The V and J genes are TRBV7-8 and TRBJ2-1; 11 bases are shared with TRBD1. Germline loops: CDR1 SGHVS, CDR2 FQNEAQ. Trimming removed 0 bases from V and 3 bases from J; junction bases left unmatched: 7. This CDR3 comprises 18 residues. Here the CDR3 DNA reads TGTGCCAGCAGCTTAGCGGAGGGGACAGGGGGAAACTACAATGAGCAGTTCTTC. This encodes CASSLAEGTGGNYNEQFF. Full variable domain (remainder filled in from reference TRBV7-8 and TRBJ2-1): GAGVSQSPRYKVAKRGQDVALRCDPISGHVSLFWYQQALGQGPEFLTYFQNEAQLDKSGLPSDRFFAERPEGSVSTLKIQRTQQEDSAVYLCASSLAEGTGGNYNEQFFGPGTRLTVL.

The chain joins TRBV20-1 to TRBJ2-2, with D hard to call. The CDR3 loop spans 12 amino acids. The germline CDR1 and CDR2 sequences are DFQATT and SNEGSKA (reference sequence). Trimming took 0 bases from V and 6 from J, leaving 5 bases between them. CDR3 DNA: TGCAGTGCTAGAGACATCCCCGGGGAGCTGTTTTTT. This translates into CSARDIPGELFF.

This clonotype was seen a few times. The chain joins TRBV30 to TRBJ2-5; D gene ambiguous. Germline V gene data show CDR1 as GTSNPN and CDR2 as SVGIG (reference sequence). This CDR3 region has 11 residues. The ends were cut back, 0 bases at V and 5 bases at J, with 4 bases in the middle. CDR3 sequence (DNA): TGTGCCTGGAGTGTATCTGAGACCCAGTACTTC. Translation: CAWSVSETQYF.